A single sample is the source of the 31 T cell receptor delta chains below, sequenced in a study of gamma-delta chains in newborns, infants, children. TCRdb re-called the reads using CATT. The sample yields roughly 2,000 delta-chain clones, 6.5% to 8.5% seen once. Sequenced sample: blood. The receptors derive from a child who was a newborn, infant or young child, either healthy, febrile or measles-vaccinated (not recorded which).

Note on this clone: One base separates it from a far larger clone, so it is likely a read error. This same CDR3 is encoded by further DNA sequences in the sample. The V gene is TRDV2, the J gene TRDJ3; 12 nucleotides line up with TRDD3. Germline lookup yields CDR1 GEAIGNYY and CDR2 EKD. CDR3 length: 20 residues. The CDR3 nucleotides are TGTGCCTGCGACAACGTACTGGGGGATACCAGCTCCTGGGACACCCGACAGATGTTTTTC. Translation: CACDNVLGDTSSWDTRQMFF.

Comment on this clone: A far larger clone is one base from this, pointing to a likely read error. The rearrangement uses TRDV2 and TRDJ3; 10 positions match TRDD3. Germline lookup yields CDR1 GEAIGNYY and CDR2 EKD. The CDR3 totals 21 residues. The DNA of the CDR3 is TGTGCCTGTGACAACGTACTGGGGGATCTCCGGAGCTCCCGGGACACCCGACAGATGTTTTTC. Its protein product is CACDNVLGDLRSSRDTRQMFF.

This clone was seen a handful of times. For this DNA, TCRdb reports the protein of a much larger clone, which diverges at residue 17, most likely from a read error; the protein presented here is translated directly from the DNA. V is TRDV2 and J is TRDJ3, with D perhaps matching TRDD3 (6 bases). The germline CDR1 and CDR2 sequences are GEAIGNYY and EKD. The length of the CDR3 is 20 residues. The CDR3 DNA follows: TGTGCCTGTGACACCGTTTCGGGGATGGGGCCCTCCTGGGACACCCGAAAGATGTTTTTC. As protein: CACDTVSGMGPSWDTRKMFF.

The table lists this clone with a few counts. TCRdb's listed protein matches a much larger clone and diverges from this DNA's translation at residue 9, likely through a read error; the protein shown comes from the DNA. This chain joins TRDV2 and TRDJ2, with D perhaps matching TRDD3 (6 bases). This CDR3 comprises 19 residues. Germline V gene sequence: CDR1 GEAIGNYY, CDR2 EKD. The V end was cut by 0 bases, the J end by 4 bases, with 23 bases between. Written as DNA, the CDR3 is TGTGCCTGTGACACCGTCGGGGGAGACTCGGCCGGGGCGACAGCACAACTCTTCTTT. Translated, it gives CACDTVGGDSAGATAQLFF.

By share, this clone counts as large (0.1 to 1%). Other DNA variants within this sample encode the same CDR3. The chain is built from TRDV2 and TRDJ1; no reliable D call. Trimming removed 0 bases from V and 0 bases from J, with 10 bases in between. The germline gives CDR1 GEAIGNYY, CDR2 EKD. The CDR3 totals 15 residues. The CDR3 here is CACDTVGAYTDKLIF. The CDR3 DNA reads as TGTGCCTGTGACACCGTCGGGGCCTACACCGATAAACTCATCTTT.

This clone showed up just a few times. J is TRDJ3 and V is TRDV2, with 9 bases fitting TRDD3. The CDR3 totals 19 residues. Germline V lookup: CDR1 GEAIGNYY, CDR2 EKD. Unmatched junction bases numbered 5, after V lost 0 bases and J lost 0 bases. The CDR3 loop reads CACDTGTGGDSWDTRQMFF. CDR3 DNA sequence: TGTGCCTGTGACACCGGAACTGGGGGAGACTCCTGGGACACCCGACAGATGTTTTTC.

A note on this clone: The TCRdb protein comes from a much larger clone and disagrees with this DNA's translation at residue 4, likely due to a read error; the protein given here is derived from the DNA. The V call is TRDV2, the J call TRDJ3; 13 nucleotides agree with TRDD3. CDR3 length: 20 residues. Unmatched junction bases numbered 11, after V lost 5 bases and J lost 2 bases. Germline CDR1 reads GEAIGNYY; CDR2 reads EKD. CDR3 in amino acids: CACGALLGDTTPWDTRQMFF. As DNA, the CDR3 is TGTGCCTGTGGCGCCCTACTGGGGGATACGACCCCCTGGGACACCCGACAGATGTTTTTC.

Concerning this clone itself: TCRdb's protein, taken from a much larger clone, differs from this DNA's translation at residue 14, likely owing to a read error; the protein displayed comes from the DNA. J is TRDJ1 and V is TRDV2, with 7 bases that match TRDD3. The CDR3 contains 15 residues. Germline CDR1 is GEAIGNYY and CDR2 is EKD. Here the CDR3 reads CACDTLGVKTDKLTF. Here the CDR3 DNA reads TGTGCCTGTGACACCCTGGGGGTCAAAACCGATAAACTCACCTTT.

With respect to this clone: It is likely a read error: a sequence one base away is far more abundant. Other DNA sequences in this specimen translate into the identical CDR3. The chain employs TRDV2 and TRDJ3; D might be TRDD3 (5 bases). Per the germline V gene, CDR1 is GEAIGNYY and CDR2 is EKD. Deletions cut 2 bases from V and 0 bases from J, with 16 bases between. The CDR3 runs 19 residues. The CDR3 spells CACDSVSGGHSWDTRQMFF. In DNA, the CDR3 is TGTGCCTGTGACAGCGTTTCGGGGGGCCACTCCTGGGACACCCGACAGATGTTTTTC.

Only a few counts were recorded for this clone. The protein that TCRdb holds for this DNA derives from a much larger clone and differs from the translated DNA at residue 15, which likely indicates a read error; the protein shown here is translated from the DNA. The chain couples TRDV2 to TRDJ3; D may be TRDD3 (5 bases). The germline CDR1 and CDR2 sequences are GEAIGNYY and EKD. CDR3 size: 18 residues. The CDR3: CACDTVGSSSWDTRKMFF. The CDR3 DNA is TGTGCCTGTGACACCGTGGGGTCAAGCTCCTGGGACACCCGAAAGATGTTTTTC.

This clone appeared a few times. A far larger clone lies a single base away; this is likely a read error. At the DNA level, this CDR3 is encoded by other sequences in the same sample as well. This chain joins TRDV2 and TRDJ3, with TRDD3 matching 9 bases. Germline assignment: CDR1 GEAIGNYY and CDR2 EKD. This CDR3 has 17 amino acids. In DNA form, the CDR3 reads TGTGCCTGTGACAAACTGGGGGACTCCTGGGACACCCGGCAGATGTTTTTC. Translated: CACDKLGDSWDTRQMFF.

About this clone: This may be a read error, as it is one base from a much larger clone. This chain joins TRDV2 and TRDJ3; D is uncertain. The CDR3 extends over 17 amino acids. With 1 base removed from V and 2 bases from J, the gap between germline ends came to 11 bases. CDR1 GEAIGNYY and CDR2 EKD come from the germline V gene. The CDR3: CACDTLGPAWDTRQMFF. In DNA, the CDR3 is TGTGCCTGTGACACACTCGGACCGGCCTGGGACACCCGACAGATGTTTTTC.

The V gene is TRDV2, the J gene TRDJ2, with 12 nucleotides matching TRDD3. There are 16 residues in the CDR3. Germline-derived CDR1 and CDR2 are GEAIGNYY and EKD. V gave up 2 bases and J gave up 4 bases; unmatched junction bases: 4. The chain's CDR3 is CACDKVLGDTTAQLFF. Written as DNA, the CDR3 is TGTGCCTGTGACAAAGTACTGGGGGATACGACAGCACAACTCTTCTTT.

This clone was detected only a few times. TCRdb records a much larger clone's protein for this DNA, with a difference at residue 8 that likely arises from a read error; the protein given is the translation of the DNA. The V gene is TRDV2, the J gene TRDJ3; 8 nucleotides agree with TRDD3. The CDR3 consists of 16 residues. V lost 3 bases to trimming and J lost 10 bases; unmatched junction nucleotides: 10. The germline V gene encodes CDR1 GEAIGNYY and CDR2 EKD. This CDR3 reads CACDLLGGTQTRQMFF. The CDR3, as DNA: TGTGCCTGTGACTTACTGGGGGGTACTCAGACCCGACAGATGTTTTTC.

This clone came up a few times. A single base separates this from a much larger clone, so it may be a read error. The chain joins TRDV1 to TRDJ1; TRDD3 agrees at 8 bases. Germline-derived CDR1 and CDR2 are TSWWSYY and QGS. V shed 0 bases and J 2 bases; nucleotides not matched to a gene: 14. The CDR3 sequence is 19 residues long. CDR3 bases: TGTGCTCTTGGGGAACTCATACCCAGGGGATACCAAGGAACCGATAAACTCATCTTT. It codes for CALGELIPRGYQGTDKLIF.

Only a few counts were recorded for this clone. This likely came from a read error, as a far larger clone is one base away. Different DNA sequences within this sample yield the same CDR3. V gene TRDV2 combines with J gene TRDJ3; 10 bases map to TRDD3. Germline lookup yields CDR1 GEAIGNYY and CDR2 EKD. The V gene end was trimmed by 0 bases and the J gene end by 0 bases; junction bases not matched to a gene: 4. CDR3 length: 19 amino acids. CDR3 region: CACDTVLGDSSWDTRQMFF. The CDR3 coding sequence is TGTGCCTGTGACACCGTCCTGGGGGATAGCTCCTGGGACACCCGACAGATGTTTTTC.

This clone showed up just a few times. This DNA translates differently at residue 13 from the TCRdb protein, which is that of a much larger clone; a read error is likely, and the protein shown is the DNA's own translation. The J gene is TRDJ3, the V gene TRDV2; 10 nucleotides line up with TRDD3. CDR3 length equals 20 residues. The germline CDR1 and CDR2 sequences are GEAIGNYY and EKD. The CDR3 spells CACDTVLGDPSSRDTRQMFF. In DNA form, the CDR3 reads TGTGCCTGTGACACCGTACTGGGGGATCCAAGCTCCCGGGACACCCGACAGATGTTTTTC.

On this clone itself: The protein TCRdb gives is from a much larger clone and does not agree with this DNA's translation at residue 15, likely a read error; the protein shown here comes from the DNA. The CDR3 DNA reads as TGTGCCTGTGACACACTGGGGGATACGTGGGACACCCGACAGACGTTTTTC. Translated: CACDTLGDTWDTRQTFF. This chain uses TRDV2 with TRDJ3, with 13 positions matching TRDD3. Germline V gene lookup returns CDR1 GEAIGNYY and CDR2 EKD. The CDR3 totals 17 residues.

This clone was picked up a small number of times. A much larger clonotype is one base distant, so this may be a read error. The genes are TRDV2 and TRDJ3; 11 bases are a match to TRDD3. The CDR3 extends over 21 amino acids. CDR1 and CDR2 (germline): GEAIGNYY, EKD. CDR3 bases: TGTGCCTGTGACACCGCGGTGGGGGATACGAGGTACTCCTGGGACACCCGAAAGATGTTTTTC. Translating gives CACDTAVGDTRYSWDTRKMFF.

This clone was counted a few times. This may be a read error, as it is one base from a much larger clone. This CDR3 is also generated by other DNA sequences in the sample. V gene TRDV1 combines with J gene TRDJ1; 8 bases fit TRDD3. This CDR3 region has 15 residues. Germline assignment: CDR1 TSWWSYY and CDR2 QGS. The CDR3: CALLQHWGYTDKLIF. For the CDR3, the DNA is TGTGCTCTTTTACAGCACTGGGGGTACACCGACAAACTCATCTTT.

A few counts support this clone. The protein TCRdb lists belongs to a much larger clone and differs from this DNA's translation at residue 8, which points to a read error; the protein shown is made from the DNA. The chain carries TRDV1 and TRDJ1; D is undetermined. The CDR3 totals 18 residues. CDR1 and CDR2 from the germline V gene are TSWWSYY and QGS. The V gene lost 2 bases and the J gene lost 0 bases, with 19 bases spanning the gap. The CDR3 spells CALGEIWWTRYYTDKLIF. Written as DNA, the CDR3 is TGTGCTCTTGGGGAAATCTGGTGGACGCGATATTACACCGATAAACTCATCTTT.

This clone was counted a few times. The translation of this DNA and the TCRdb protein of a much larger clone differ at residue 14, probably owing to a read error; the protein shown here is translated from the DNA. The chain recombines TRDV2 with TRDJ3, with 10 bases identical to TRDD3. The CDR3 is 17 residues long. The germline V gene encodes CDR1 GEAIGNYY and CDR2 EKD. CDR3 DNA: TGTGCCTGTGACACCGTGGGGGATACCTGGGACACCCGACGGATGTTTTTC. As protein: CACDTVGDTWDTRRMFF.

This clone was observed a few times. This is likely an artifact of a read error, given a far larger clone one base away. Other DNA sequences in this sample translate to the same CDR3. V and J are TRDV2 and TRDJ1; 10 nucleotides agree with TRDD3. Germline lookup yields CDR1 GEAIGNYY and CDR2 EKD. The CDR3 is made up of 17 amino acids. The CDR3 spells CACDSRTGGCLSDKLIF. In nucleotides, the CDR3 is TGTGCCTGTGACTCACGTACTGGGGGATGCTTATCCGATAAACTCATTTTT.

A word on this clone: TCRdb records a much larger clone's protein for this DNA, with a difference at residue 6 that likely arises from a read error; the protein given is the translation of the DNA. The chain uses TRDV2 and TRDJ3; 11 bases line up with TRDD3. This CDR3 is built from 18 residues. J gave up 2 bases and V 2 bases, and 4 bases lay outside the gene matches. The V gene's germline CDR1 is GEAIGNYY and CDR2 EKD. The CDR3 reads CACDKALGDTWDTRQMFF. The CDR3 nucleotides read TGTGCCTGTGACAAAGCACTGGGGGATACCTGGGACACCCGACAGATGTTTTTC.

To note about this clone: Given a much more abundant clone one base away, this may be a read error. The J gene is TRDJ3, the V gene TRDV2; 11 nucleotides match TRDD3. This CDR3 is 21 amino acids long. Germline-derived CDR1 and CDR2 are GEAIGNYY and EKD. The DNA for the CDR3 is TGTGCCTGTGACACCGTCGCTGGGGGATACTCTAGCTCCTGGGACACCCAACAGATGTTTTTC. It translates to CACDTVAGGYSSSWDTQQMFF.

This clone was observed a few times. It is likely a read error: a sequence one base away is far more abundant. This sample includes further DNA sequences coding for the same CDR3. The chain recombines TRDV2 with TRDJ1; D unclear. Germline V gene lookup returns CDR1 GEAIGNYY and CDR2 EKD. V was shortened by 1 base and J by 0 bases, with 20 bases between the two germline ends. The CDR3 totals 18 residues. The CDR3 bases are TGTGCCTGTGACACGAAACGAGGATTGGGTGACTACACCGATAAACTCATCTTT. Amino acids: CACDTKRGLGDYTDKLIF.

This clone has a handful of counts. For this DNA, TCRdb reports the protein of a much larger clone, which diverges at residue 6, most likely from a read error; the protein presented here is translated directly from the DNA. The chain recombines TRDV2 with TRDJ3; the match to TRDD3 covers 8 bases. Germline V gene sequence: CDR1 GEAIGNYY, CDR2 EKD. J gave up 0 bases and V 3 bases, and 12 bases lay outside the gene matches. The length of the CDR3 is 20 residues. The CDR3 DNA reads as TGTGCCTGTGACCGGGCTGGGGGACACGACCCCTCCTGGGACACCCGACAGATGTTTTTC. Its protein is CACDRAGGHDPSWDTRQMFF.

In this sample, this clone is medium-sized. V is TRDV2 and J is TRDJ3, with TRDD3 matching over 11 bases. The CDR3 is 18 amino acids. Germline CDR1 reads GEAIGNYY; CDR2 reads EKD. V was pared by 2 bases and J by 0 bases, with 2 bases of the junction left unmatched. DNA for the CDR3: TGTGCCTGTGACAGTACTGGGGGATACTCCTGGGACACCCGACAGATGTTTTTC. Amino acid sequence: CACDSTGGYSWDTRQMFF.

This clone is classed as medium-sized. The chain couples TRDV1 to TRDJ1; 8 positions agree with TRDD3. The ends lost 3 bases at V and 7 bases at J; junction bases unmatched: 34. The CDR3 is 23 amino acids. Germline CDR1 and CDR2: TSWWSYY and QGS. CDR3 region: CALGEALSASLQGVLGASTKLIF. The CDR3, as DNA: TGTGCTCTTGGGGAGGCTCTTTCTGCCTCCCTACAGGGGGTACTGGGGGCATCAACTAAACTCATCTTT.

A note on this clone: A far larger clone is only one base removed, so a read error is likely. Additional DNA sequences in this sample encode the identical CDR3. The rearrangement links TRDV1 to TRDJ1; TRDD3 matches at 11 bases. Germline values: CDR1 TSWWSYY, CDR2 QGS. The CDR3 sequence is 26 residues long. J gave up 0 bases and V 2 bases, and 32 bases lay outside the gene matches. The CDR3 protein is CALGESLRRPSYVGDTGLPYTDKLIF. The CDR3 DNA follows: TGTGCTCTTGGGGAATCTCTACGAAGGCCCTCCTACGTGGGGGATACGGGATTACCTTACACCGATAAACTCATCTTT.

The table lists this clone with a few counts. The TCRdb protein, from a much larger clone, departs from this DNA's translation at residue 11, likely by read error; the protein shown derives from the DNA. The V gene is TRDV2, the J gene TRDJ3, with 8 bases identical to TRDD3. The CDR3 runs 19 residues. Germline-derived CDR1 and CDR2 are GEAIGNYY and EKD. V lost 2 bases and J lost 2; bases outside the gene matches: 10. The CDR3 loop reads CACDNILGASPWDTRQMFF. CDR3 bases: TGTGCCTGTGACAATATACTGGGGGCCAGCCCCTGGGACACCCGACAGATGTTTTTC.